This T cell receptor beta chain was identified in a study of cytomegalovirus exposure and HLA in healthy donors. General study points: CMV serostatus alone was available as immune exposure information. A few CMV-associated chains were confirmed in vitro to be specific for CMV antigens. Sequences of the TCR beta chain were said to predict the HLA-A and HLA-B alleles of most subjects accurately.

PCR used 60 Vbeta primers and 13 Jbeta primers. Sequencing used immunoSEQ multiplex PCR; TCRdb keeps in-frame clones, though not all of them. The data show just over 95,000 clones, approximately 77% seen once. About this clone: No antigen is known for it.

The source of this sequence is a woman between 40 and 55 years old in good health and CMV-seronegative. Sequencing was done on a sample of PBMCs.

The CDR3 DNA follows: TGTGCCAGCGGACAGGTGAACACTGAAGCTTTCTTT. Its translation is CASGQVNTEAFF. V usage is TRBV13 and J usage is TRBJ1-1, with 7 bases identical to TRBD1. Germline loops: CDR1 PRHDT, CDR2 FYEKMQ (reference sequence). The CDR3 consists of 12 residues. V gave up 8 bases and J gave up 0 bases; unmatched junction bases: 0.